A single sample is the source of the 15 T cell receptor beta chains below, sequenced in a study of T cell repertoires in cytomegalovirus infection. No antigens are known for them. Using its own MiXCR run on the reads, TCRdb lists one record per CDR3 protein. The sample yields about 130,000 distinct CDR3 sequences, roughly 32% seen once. The sample in question was CD8+ T cells from cultured PBMCs, obtained from culture after CMV antigen stimulation. Receptors were obtained from a human donor in good health (CMV status not recorded). Some clones in this sample may be carry-over from other donors' samples.

The chain has TRBV9 and TRBJ2-1, with a weak D call TRBD2 (7 bases). The CDR3 is 16 amino acids. V was shortened by 0 bases and J by 6 bases, with 16 bases between the two germline ends. The V gene's germline CDR1 is SGDLS and CDR2 YYNGEE. CDR3 in amino acids: CASSVGGGRVGNEQFF. In DNA, the CDR3 is TGTGCCAGCAGCGTAGGGGGGGGGCGGGTAGGCAATGAGCAGTTCTTC.

The rearrangement joins TRBV9 to TRBJ1-4; no definite D call. The V gene's germline CDR1 is SGDLS and CDR2 YYNGEE. The CDR3 has 13 amino acids. Trimming took off 0 bases at V and 1 base at J, with 1 base between the two ends. The CDR3 is CASSVGTNEKLFF. The CDR3 nucleotides read TGTGCCAGCAGCGTAGGAACTAATGAAAAACTGTTTTTT.

This chain connects TRBV27 to TRBJ1-5, with TRBD1 as a possible D gene (6 bases). The CDR3 contains 13 residues. Germline V gives CDR1 MNHEY, CDR2 SMNVEV (reference sequence). V gave up 5 bases and J gave up 7 bases, with 12 bases separating them. The CDR3 DNA follows: TGTGCCAGCAGTCCTCGGACAGTCCAGCCCCAGCATTTT. This gives the protein CASSPRTVQPQHF.

This clonotype was detected a few times. The CDR3 reads CSAVQDSYEQYF. DNA for the CDR3: TGCAGTGCTGTACAGGACTCCTACGAGCAGTACTTC. The rearrangement links TRBV20-1 to TRBJ2-7, with a weak D call TRBD1 (5 bases). The CDR3 length is 12 residues. Germline V CDR1 and CDR2: DFQATT, SNEGSKA (reference sequence). V was cut by 5 bases and J by 0 bases, with 8 bases left in between.

This clonotype came up a few times. This chain uses TRBV20-1 with TRBJ2-3, with D unclear. The CDR3 loop spans 13 amino acids. CDR1 and CDR2 (germline): DFQATT, SNEGSKA (reference sequence). V was shortened by 0 bases and J by 1 base, with 5 bases between the two germline ends. CDR3 in amino acids: CSARDSRTDTQYF. The CDR3 nucleotides are TGCAGTGCTAGAGATAGCCGCACAGATACGCAGTATTTT.

The V call is TRBV20-1, the J call TRBJ2-1; D perhaps matches TRBD2 (6 bases). The germline CDR1 and CDR2 sequences are DFQATT and SNEGSKA (reference sequence). Deletions cut 0 bases from V and 8 bases from J, with 8 bases between. There are 12 residues in the CDR3. The CDR3: CSARDGGYEQFF. In nucleotides, the CDR3 is TGCAGTGCTAGAGATGGGGGGTATGAGCAGTTCTTC.

This clonotype was counted a single time. The rearrangement joins TRBV5-5 to TRBJ1-4; 7 bases match TRBD1. Losses at the gene ends were 3 bases for V and 8 bases for J; bases not matched to a gene: 7. The CDR3 covers 14 residues. The V gene's germline CDR1 is SGHKS and CDR2 YYEKEE (reference sequence). The CDR3 loop reads CASSSTGEGEKLFF. CDR3 nucleotides: TGTGCCAGCAGCTCAACAGGGGAGGGCGAAAAACTGTTTTTT. The variable domain in full, with the rest retrieved from reference TRBV5-5 and TRBJ1-4, is DAGVTQSPTHLIKTRGQQVTLRCSPISGHKSVSWYQQVLGQGPQFIFQYYEKEERGRGNFPDRFSARQFPNYSSELNVNALLLGDSALYLCASSSTGEGEKLFFGSGTQLSVL.

The genes are TRBV6-1 and TRBJ2-1; 10 bases match TRBD2. J gave up 8 bases and V 6 bases, and 7 bases lay outside the gene matches. CDR1 MNHNS and CDR2 SASEGT come from the germline V gene. CDR3 size: 14 residues. The CDR3 DNA is TGTGCCAGCAGATTAGCGGGGGGAAGGGATGAGCAGTTCTTC. Protein sequence: CASRLAGGRDEQFF.

This chain joins TRBV12-3 or TRBV12-4 and TRBJ1-5; no firm D call. The V and J ends lost 6 bases and 1 base respectively, with 13 bases between them. The CDR3 covers 15 residues. The CDR3 protein is CASSLRPLSNQPQHF. In DNA form, the CDR3 reads TGTGCCAGCAGCCTACGACCGCTAAGCAATCAGCCCCAGCATTTT.

The chain is built from TRBV15 and TRBJ2-7; D is possibly TRBD2 (6 bases). The germline CDR1 and CDR2 sequences are LNHNV and YYDKDF (reference sequence). Trimming removed 5 bases from V and 0 bases from J, with 17 bases in between. There are 16 residues in the CDR3. For the CDR3, the DNA is TGTGCCACCAGCGACCCCTTTGCGGGACCCTCCTACGAGCAGTACTTC. Protein product: CATSDPFAGPSYEQYF.

The gene calls are TRBV2 and TRBJ1-1; D is possibly TRBD1 (6 bases). The CDR3 has 13 amino acids. V was shortened by 9 bases and J by 4 bases, with 15 bases between the two germline ends. Germline assignment: CDR1 SNHLY and CDR2 FYNNEI. CDR3 residues: CARMEGGTTEAFF. For the CDR3, the DNA is TGTGCCAGGATGGAGGGGGGGACCACTGAAGCTTTCTTT.

The V gene is TRBV6-5, the J gene TRBJ2-1; 8 nucleotides line up with TRBD1. J gave up 7 bases and V 0 bases, and 8 bases lay outside the gene matches. Germline-derived CDR1 and CDR2 are MNHEY and SVGAGI. This CDR3 comprises 16 residues. In nucleotides, the CDR3 is TGTGCCAGCAGTTACTCGATAGACAGGGGAGAAAATGAGCAGTTCTTC. Translated: CASSYSIDRGENEQFF.

The rearrangement uses TRBV12-3 or TRBV12-4 and TRBJ2-1, with 11 bases fitting TRBD1. The CDR3 totals 14 residues. Trimming at V came to 6 bases and at J to 6 bases, leaving 4 bases not matched to a gene. As DNA, the CDR3 is TGTGCCAGCAGACGGACAGGGGGCTCCAATGAGCAGTTCTTC. Its translation: CASRRTGGSNEQFF.

This chain connects TRBV4-1 to TRBJ2-3, with D possibly being TRBD1 or TRBD2 (5 bases each). This CDR3 has 15 amino acids. Trimming took off 4 bases at V and 10 bases at J, with 21 bases between the two ends. Germline CDR1 is MGHRA and CDR2 is YSYEKL. The CDR3: CASSPTLTGPFPQYF. In DNA, the CDR3 is TGCGCCAGCAGCCCGACCCTAACGGGACCCTTCCCGCAGTATTTT.

This clonotype was observed a handful of times. The chain recombines TRBV24-1 with TRBJ2-2; no clear D. CDR1 is KGHDR and CDR2 is SFDVKD in the germline V gene. V lost 0 bases to trimming and J lost 6 bases, with 4 bases between them. The CDR3 is 13 amino acids. CDR3 coding DNA: TGTGCCACCAGTGATTTGCCCGCCGGGGAGCTGTTTTTT. Translating it yields CATSDLPAGELFF.